This T cell receptor beta chain was sequenced for a study of shared T cell receptors in the human thymus. This table comes from immunoSEQ multiplex PCR, and its TCRdb copy is limited to in-frame clones, with some not included. The sample lists about 380,000 clones; 95% were seen once. Looked up from germline, CDR1 is MNHNS and CDR2 is SASEGT. Deletions cut 10 bases from V and 3 bases from J, with 18 bases between. The CDR3 is made up of 14 amino acids. Sequenced sample: thymocytes. The clonotype was recovered from a human donor. The chain uses TRBV6-1 and TRBJ2-5, with D perhaps being TRBD1 or TRBD2 (6 bases each). In nucleotides, the CDR3 is TGTGCCATCAGAAGGGGCGGGACAAAAGAGACCCAGTACTTC. Its translation is CAIRRGGTKETQYF.